One T cell receptor beta chain is described in this entry. This specimen belongs to a study of cytomegalovirus exposure and HLA in healthy donors. The PCR made use of 60 Vbeta and 13 Jbeta primers. Using immunoSEQ multiplex PCR, the repertoire was profiled, and TCRdb retains in-frame clones only, with some absent. The repertoire consists of around 55,000 clones, with about four fifths occurring once and the leading ten covering approximately 1.5%. Germline V gene sequence: CDR1 SGHNT, CDR2 YYREEE (reference sequence). The ends were cut back, 0 bases at V and 4 bases at J, with 4 bases in the middle. CDR3 length equals 13 residues.

The sequencing input was PBMCs. This receptor was taken from a female donor in good health and CMV-seronegative. The chain combines TRBV5-4 with TRBJ2-2; no reliable D call. The CDR3 reads CASSLASTGELFF. CDR3 bases: TGTGCCAGCAGCTTGGCTAGCACCGGGGAGCTGTTTTTT.